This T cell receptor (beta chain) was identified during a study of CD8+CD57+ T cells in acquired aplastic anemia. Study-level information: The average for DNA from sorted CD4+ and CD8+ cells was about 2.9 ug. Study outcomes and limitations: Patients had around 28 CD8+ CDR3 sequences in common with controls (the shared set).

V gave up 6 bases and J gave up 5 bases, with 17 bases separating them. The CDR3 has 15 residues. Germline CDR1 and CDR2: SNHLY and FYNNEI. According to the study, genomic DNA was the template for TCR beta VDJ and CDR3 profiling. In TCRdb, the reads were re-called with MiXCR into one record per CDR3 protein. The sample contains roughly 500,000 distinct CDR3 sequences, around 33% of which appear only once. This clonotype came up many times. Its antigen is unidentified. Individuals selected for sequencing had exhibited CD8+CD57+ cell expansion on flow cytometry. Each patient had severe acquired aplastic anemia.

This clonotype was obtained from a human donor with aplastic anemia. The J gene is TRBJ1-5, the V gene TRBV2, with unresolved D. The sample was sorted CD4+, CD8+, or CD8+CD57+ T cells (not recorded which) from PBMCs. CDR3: CASSARRTLDQPQHF. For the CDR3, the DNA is TGTGCCAGCAGCGCTCGACGGACTTTGGATCAGCCCCAGCATTTT.